This record looks at one TCR beta chain sequence and its context. Its cognate antigen is unknown. The entry originates in a study of cytomegalovirus exposure and HLA in healthy donors. V gave up 0 bases and J gave up 9 bases, with 17 bases separating them. The germline V gene has CDR1 ENHRY and CDR2 SYGVKD. This CDR3 is built from 15 residues. Findings of the study overall: A highly shared variant cluster was judged a likely technical artifact. Some TCR beta chains (around 160 of them) were listed as cytomegalovirus-associated.

13 Jbeta primers and 60 Vbeta primers were used for the PCR. Measured with immunoSEQ multiplex PCR; TCRdb has only the in-frame clones, and not every one. The repertoire holds roughly 150,000 clones, approximately 80% seen once, with more than 1.2% in the top ten. The sequence derives from a male donor in good health and CMV-seronegative. The chain uses TRBV10-3 and TRBJ2-5; a possible D gene is TRBD1 (6 bases). The sample consisted of PBMCs. As DNA, the CDR3 is TGTGCCATCAGTGAGTCCGGGCAGGGGCCGGCGTCCCAGTACTTC. Its protein product is CAISESGQGPASQYF.